Below, one T cell receptor beta chain is given with its context. Measured with immunoSEQ multiplex PCR; TCRdb has only the in-frame clones, and not every one. Here the sample spans some 40,000 clones, around 85% being singletons. This CDR3 is built from 21 residues. Germline values: CDR1 ENHRY, CDR2 SYGVKD. Trimming at V came to 0 bases and at J to 2 bases, leaving 14 bases not matched to a gene. The sample comes from a study of CD4 T cells in relation to SARS-CoV-2 and coronaviruses. Study-level information: Convalescent patients had median age roughly 35 years, range about 21 to 72. The restricting HLA molecule for shared crossreactive spike epitopes was mapped.

The sequence was collected from an adult with COVID-19. V and J are TRBV10-3 and TRBJ2-1; 12 bases map to TRBD2. What was sequenced was memory CD4+ T cells from PBMCs. The CDR3 protein is CAISESTGRGLAGGPYNEQFF. As DNA, the CDR3 is TGTGCCATCAGTGAGTCGACTGGCAGGGGGCTAGCGGGAGGGCCCTACAATGAGCAGTTCTTC.